The 4 T cell receptor beta chains reported below all come from one sample, sequenced in a study of shared clonotypes between healthy human individuals (dated by TCRdb to the early 2020s). Preparation of the library involved the immunoSEQ multiplex PCR assay. The table comes from immuneACCESS by way of TCRdb, which keeps in-frame sequences with V and J called. Part of the clones is missing from these tables; in studies checked, under half for an unresolved V gene and the rest for unknown reasons. The table for this sample lists over 2 million clones; roughly 92% of them were counted only once. 0.37% of the sample is in the top ten clones. The sample consisted of naive CD4+ T cells from PBMCs. According to the study, the label for this sample's cell subset or site signals: CD45RA+ positively selected. The receptors stem from a man younger than 30 in good health. Some clones in this sample may be carry-over from other donors' samples.

This chain uses TRBV7-2 with TRBJ1-2; 12 bases are a match to TRBD1. Trimming at V came to 0 bases and at J to 4 bases, leaving 3 bases not matched to a gene. Looked up from germline, CDR1 is SGHTA and CDR2 is FQGNSA. The CDR3 loop spans 16 amino acids. The CDR3 loop reads CASSLAGTGGGYGYTF. As DNA, the CDR3 is TGTGCCAGCAGCTTAGCTGGGACAGGGGGCGGCTATGGCTACACCTTC.

The chain combines TRBV18 with TRBJ2-7, with D possibly being TRBD1 (5 bases). In germline, CDR1 is KGHSH, CDR2 LQKENI. The CDR3 runs to 14 residues. The ends were cut back, 5 bases at V and 3 bases at J, with 14 bases in the middle. The CDR3 DNA reads as TGTGCCAGCTCAAACCAGGGTAGCAGCTACGAGCAGTACTTC. Its protein is CASSNQGSSYEQYF.

CDR3 sequence: CASSSGTRESGEQFF. The CDR3 DNA reads TGCGCCAGCAGCAGCGGGACTAGAGAGTCGGGTGAGCAGTTCTTC. J is TRBJ2-1 and V is TRBV5-1; TRBD2 agrees at 8 bases. From germline, CDR1 is SGHRS and CDR2 YFSETQ. The CDR3 loop spans 15 amino acids. V dropped 4 bases and J dropped 9; count of bases not matched to a gene: 12.

The sample holds a few counts of this clone. The chain is built from TRBV25-1 and TRBJ1-4; D gene uncertain. CDR1 is MGHDK and CDR2 is SYGVNS in the germline V gene. This CDR3 spans 12 amino acids. The V and J ends lost 3 bases and 11 bases respectively, with 10 bases between them. The CDR3 DNA is TGTGCCAGCAGTGATGATTTGAGGAAACTGTTTTTT. It specifies CASSDDLRKLFF.